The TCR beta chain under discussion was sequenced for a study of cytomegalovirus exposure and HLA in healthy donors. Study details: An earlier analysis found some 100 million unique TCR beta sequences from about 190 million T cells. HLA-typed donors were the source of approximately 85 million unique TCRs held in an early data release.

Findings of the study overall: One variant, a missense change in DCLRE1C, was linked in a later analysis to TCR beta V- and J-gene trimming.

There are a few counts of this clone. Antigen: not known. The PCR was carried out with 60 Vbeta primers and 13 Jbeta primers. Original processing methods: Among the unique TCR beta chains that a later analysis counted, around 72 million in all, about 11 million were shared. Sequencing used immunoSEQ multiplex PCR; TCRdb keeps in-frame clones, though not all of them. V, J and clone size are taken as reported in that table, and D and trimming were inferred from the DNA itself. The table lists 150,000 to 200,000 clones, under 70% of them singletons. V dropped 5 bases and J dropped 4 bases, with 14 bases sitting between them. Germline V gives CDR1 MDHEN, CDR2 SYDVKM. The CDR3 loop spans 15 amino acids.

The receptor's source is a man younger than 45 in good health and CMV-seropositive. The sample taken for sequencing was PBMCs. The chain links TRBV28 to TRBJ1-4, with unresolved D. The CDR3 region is CASSLSIGGNEKLFF. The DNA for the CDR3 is TGTGCCAGCAGTCTGTCGATAGGCGGTAATGAAAAACTGTTTTTT.